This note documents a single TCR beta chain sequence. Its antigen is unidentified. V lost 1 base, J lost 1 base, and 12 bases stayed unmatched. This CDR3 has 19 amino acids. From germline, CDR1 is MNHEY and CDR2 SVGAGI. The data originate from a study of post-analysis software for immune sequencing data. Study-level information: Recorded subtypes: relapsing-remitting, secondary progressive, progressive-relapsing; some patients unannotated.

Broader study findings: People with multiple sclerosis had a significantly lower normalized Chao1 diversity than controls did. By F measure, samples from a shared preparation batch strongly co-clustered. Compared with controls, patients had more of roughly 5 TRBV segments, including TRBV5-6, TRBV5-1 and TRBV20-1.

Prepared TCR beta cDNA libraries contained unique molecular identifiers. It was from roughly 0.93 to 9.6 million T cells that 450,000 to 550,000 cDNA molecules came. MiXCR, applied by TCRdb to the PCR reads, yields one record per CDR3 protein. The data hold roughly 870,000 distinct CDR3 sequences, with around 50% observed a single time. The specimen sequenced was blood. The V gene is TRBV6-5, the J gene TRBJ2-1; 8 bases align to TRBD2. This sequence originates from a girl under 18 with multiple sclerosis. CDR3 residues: CASSYWGGAGGRSYNEQFF. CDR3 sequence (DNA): TGTGCCAGCAGTTACTGGGGTGGTGCGGGGGGTCGTTCCTACAATGAGCAGTTCTTC.